This is a list of T cell receptor beta chains from one sample in a study of CD4 and CD8 cells across lung adenocarcinoma regions. TCRdb independently ran MiXCR on the PCR reads; one entry per CDR3 protein. The data contain around 6,800 distinct CDR3 sequences, roughly 54% of them singletons. The sequenced sample was CD8+ T cells from the center of a lung tumor. The source is a male donor with lung adenocarcinoma. The CD4 and CD8 labels of this study may be unreliable. Both conserved end residues are part of each CDR3. The D gene is left open where the match is weak. Clone size is given for some rows only: seen once, a few or many times, or a class if the clone is expanded.

J gene	clone size	V gene	D gene	CDR3 DNA	CDR3 protein
TRBJ2-3	.	TRBV6-2/TRBV6-3	TRBD2	TGTGCCAGCAGTTACCCCAGACTAGCGGGCGGGAACCAAGATACGCAGTATTTT	CASSYPRLAGGNQDTQYF
TRBJ1-3	.	TRBV6-5	.	TGTGCCAGCAGTTACTCAGGGTTACCTGCAAACAGCATATATTTT	CASSYSGLPANSIYF
TRBJ1-2	.	TRBV6-5	TRBD1	TGTGCCAGCAGTTACTCGGACAGGGGGCTTAGGGGCTACACCTTC	CASSYSDRGLRGYTF
TRBJ2-2	large	TRBV6-1	.	TGTGCCAGCAGTGTAAGGGGACGTAACACCGGGGAGCTGTTTTTT	CASSVRGRNTGELFF
TRBJ2-3	.	TRBV6-5	.	TGTGCCAGGGGTCACTCGGGGGAGATCACAGATACCCAGTATTTT	CARGHSGEITDTQYF
TRBJ1-1	medium-sized	TRBV10-2	TRBD1	TGCGCCAGCAGTGACCATGGACAGGTTAACACTGAAGCTTTCTTT	CASSDHGQVNTEAFF
TRBJ2-3	.	TRBV4-2	TRBD2	TGTGCCAGCAGCCAAATAGCGGGAAGCACAGATACGCAGTATTTT	CASSQIAGSTDTQYF
TRBJ1-4	once	TRBV10-2	.	TGCGCCAGCAGTGATTCCAGAGTCGGGGAAAAACTGTTTTTT	CASSDSRVGEKLFF
TRBJ1-1	.	TRBV18	.	TGTGCCAGCTCACGAGGCAGGGCGAACACTGAAGCTTTCTTT	CASSRGRANTEAFF
TRBJ2-3	.	TRBV27	TRBD2	TGTGCCGGGAGGGGCGCCCGTGAGCAGGATACGCAGTATTTC	CAGRGAREQDTQYF
TRBJ2-5	medium-sized	TRBV11-3	.	TGTGCCAGCAGCTTAGGTGGGGTCCAAGAGACCCAGTACTTC	CASSLGGVQETQYF
TRBJ2-3	medium-sized	TRBV12-5	.	TGTGCTAGTGGTTTGGGCCAGGGTACGCAGTATTTT	CASGLGQGTQYF
TRBJ2-3	medium-sized	TRBV6-1	TRBD2	TGTGCCAGCAGTCGGACTAGCGGGAGCGCAGATACGCAGTATTTT	CASSRTSGSADTQYF
TRBJ2-1	.	TRBV6-1	.	TGTGCGAGCAGTGAGGTCGCGAGCACAAATAAGCAGTTCTTT	CASSEVASTNKQFF
TRBJ2-7	.	TRBV6-1	TRBD1	TGTGCCAGCAGGCTTCGACAGGGTATGGGGGAGCAGTACTTC	CASRLRQGMGEQYF
TRBJ2-1	.	TRBV7-8	TRBD2	TGTGCCAGCAGCTTCTCCAAAAGGGGACTAGCGGGAGGCCGGGATGAGCAGTTCTTC	CASSFSKRGLAGGRDEQFF
TRBJ2-3	.	TRBV27	.	TGTGCCAGCAGTCCTCTGGATATTCAGTACTTT	CASSPLDIQYF
TRBJ2-1	few	TRBV10-1	.	TGCGCCAGCAGTGATTCAGGGGTAGATGAGCAGTTCTTC	CASSDSGVDEQFF
TRBJ2-5	.	TRBV28	.	TGTGCCAGGGGGCCCGGGAGCGGAGACCCAGATACCCAGTACTTT	CARGPGSGDPDTQYF
TRBJ2-1	many	TRBV6-1	TRBD1	TGTGCCAGCACTCCCCCCTCCGGGACAGGGGGATATAATGAGCAGTTCTTC	CASTPPSGTGGYNEQFF
TRBJ2-6	many	TRBV6-5	.	TGTGCCAGCAGTTCGGGGGTCGGAGGGGCCAACGTCCTGACTTTC	CASSSGVGGANVLTF
TRBJ2-1	.	TRBV6-5	TRBD1	TGTGCCAGCAGTTACGCGGGACAGGGGGTAAATGAGCAGTTCTTC	CASSYAGQGVNEQFF
TRBJ1-1	.	TRBV30	.	TGTGCCTGGAGTGGGGGTGGCAGCCTCGCTGAAGCTTTCTTT	CAWSGGGSLAEAFF
TRBJ2-7	.	TRBV6-1	TRBD2	TGTGCCAGCAGTGAATCCGGGACTAGCTCCTACGAGCAGTACTTC	CASSESGTSSYEQYF
TRBJ2-3	.	TRBV5-1	TRBD1	TGCGCCAGCAGCTTACCAGAGGGGGCCAAGACATATACGCAGTACTTT	CASSLPEGAKTYTQYF
TRBJ2-5	medium-sized	TRBV3-1	TRBD2	TGTGCCAGCAGCCAGGCTAGCGGGAGGGCCGGAGAGACCCAGTACTTC	CASSQASGRAGETQYF
TRBJ2-1	.	TRBV20-1	TRBD2	TGCAGTGCTTCGTCGGGCGGGGGATTTTACAATGAGCAGTTCTTC	CSASSGGGFYNEQFF
TRBJ2-3	.	TRBV10-2	.	TGCGCCCTCAGTGCGACAAATATGCAGTATTTC	CALSATNMQYF
TRBJ2-2	.	TRBV10-1	TRBD2	TGCGCCAGCAGTGAAACTAGCGGGGGGCCTCGCACCGGGGAGCTGTTTTTT	CASSETSGGPRTGELFF
TRBJ2-5	few	TRBV7-2	TRBD1	TGTGCCAGCACCCATGGACAGGGGGGACAAGAGCAGTACTTC	CASTHGQGGQEQYF
TRBJ1-1	.	TRBV6-1	.	TGTGCCAGCATGTGGGTAAAGGACACTGAAGCTTTCTTT	CASMWVKDTEAFF
TRBJ2-5	.	TRBV28	.	TGTGCCAGGAGCCCCGGTGGCGGAGTCCCAGATACCCAGTACTTT	CARSPGGGVPDTQYF
TRBJ2-5	.	TRBV27	.	TGTGCCAGCAGCCTTACAAACACAGATACCCAGTACTTT	CASSLTNTDTQYF
TRBJ2-1	.	TRBV27	.	TGTGCCAGCAGTGCGAGCCGGGTACGCGATGAGCAGTTCTTC	CASSASRVRDEQFF
TRBJ2-3	.	TRBV27	TRBD1	TGTGCCAGCAGTCAACAGGGGGAAGTCGCAGATACGCAGTATTTT	CASSQQGEVADTQYF
TRBJ2-3	.	TRBV14	.	TGTGCCAGCAGCCAAGATTTTTGGTTATCGCAGTATTTT	CASSQDFWLSQYF
TRBJ2-5	.	TRBV6-1	.	TGTGCCAGCAGTGAAAAGGTCTACCCACCGGGGGAGACCCAGTACTTC	CASSEKVYPPGETQYF
TRBJ2-4	.	TRBV6-1	.	TGTGCCAGCAGAAAGGTGGGGTTAGCCGGAAACATTCAGTACTTT	CASRKVGLAGNIQYF
TRBJ2-7	.	TRBV27	.	TGTGCCAGTTCTCGGGGTAACTACGAGCAGTACTTC	CASSRGNYEQYF
TRBJ2-3	.	TRBV6-5	TRBD2	TGTGCCAGCAGTTACGGTGCCCCTAGCGGTAGTAGCACAGATACGCAGTATTTT	CASSYGAPSGSSTDTQYF
TRBJ2-7	.	TRBV10-1	.	TGCGCCAGCAGTGTCTCAGGAATGCCTTACGAGCAGTACTTC	CASSVSGMPYEQYF
TRBJ2-5	.	TRBV27	.	TGTGCCAGCAGGGGGAGGGGGGGGGAGGCCCAGACTTTC	CASRGRGGEAQTF
TRBJ2-7	few	TRBV6-5	.	TGTGCCAGCAGCTCCCGGGACAAGACCTACGAGCAGTACTTC	CASSSRDKTYEQYF
TRBJ2-1	.	TRBV6-5	.	TGTGCCAGCAGTTACAGCCCTGTAACCTACGATGCGCAGTTCTTC	CASSYSPVTYDAQFF
TRBJ2-1	.	TRBV6-1	TRBD2	TGTGCCAGCAGGATAGGACTAGCCCGTGAGCAGTTCTTC	CASRIGLAREQFF
TRBJ2-5	once	TRBV9	.	TGTGCCAGCAGCGTATCCCCCCCTAAGGAGACCCAGTACTTC	CASSVSPPKETQYF
TRBJ2-2	few	TRBV7-2	.	TGTGCCAGCAGCTTAAGGCCCGGGGAGCTGTTTTTT	CASSLRPGELFF
TRBJ1-2	.	TRBV12-3/TRBV12-4	.	TGTGCCAGCAGTAACCCGGACGGAGCCTATGGCTACACCTTC	CASSNPDGAYGYTF
TRBJ2-4	.	TRBV27	TRBD2	TGTGCCAGCAGTTTGGAGGGGAGGGCCACAGATACTCAGTATTTC	CASSLEGRATDTQYF
TRBJ2-5	.	TRBV27	TRBD2	TGTGCCACCAGTTTCGGTAGCGGGAGCGTAGAGACCCAGTACTTC	CATSFGSGSVETQYF